These 30 T cell receptor beta chains were sequenced from one sample in a study of blood T cell repertoires in COVID-19. Data came from immunoSEQ multiplex PCR; TCRdb stores just in-frame clones and leaves some out. Here the sample spans about 300,000 clones, over 80% being singletons. Input material: peripheral blood. The receptor source for this set is a woman aged 40 to 50 who had recovered from COVID-19.

This clone was detected only once. In DNA, the CDR3 is TGTGCCAGTGGGTCAGAGGGCTATACGCAGTATTTT. It codes for CASGSEGYTQYF. The genes are TRBV7-9 and TRBJ2-3, with a tentative D call TRBD2 (5 bases). The CDR3 totals 12 residues. Germline V CDR1 and CDR2: SEHNR, FQNEAQ (reference sequence). Trimming shortened V by 9 bases and J by 7 bases, and 14 bases separated the two germline ends.

Concerning this clone itself: The junction does not match germline at one end; this may be a read error. The rearrangement joins TRBV6-6 to TRBJ2-7; TRBD2 matches at 9 bases. CDR1 and CDR2 (germline): MNHNY, SVGAGI (reference sequence). The CDR3 spans 16 residues. The CDR3 here is CASTYAPGLAYNEQYF. The CDR3 DNA sequence: TGTGCCAGCACTTACGCTCCGGGACTAGCATACAACGAGCAGTACTTC.

The J gene is TRBJ1-1, the V gene TRBV6-2 or TRBV6-3, with TRBD1 as a possible D gene (5 bases). Looked up from germline, CDR1 is MNHEY and CDR2 is SVGEGT. The CDR3 consists of 15 residues. The germline V and J ends were trimmed by 7 bases and 1 base, with 16 bases remaining between them. The CDR3 DNA sequence: TGTGCCAGCACCCCGGACACCCTTGGGAACACTGAAGCTTTCTTT. As protein: CASTPDTLGNTEAFF.

The chain combines TRBV5-1 with TRBJ1-5; 11 nucleotides line up with TRBD1. From germline, CDR1 is SGHRS and CDR2 YFSETQ. V dropped 5 bases and J dropped 4; count of bases not matched to a gene: 8. The CDR3 contains 16 residues. The CDR3, as DNA: TGCGCCAGCAGACCCGGGACAGGGGGTGGTAATCAGCCCCAGCATTTT. Amino acids: CASRPGTGGGNQPQHF.

The V gene is TRBV12-3 or TRBV12-4, the J gene TRBJ1-2; possible D gene TRBD1, 5 bases. Trimming removed 7 bases from V and 8 bases from J, with 17 bases in between. The CDR3 consists of 13 residues. This CDR3 reads CASTPVTGRGYTF. The CDR3 DNA is TGTGCCAGCACCCCTGTCACAGGCCGGGGCTACACCTTC.

The chain employs TRBV7-8 and TRBJ2-1, with 7 nucleotides matching TRBD1. V dropped 5 bases and J dropped 7; count of bases not matched to a gene: 11. The V gene's germline CDR1 is SGHVS and CDR2 FQNEAQ. The CDR3 has 15 amino acids. The CDR3 reads CASSAVTGTGNEQFF. CDR3 DNA sequence: TGTGCCAGCAGCGCCGTGACAGGGACGGGTAATGAGCAGTTCTTC.

The chain is built from TRBV9 and TRBJ2-7; possible D gene TRBD2, 5 bases. Germline lookup yields CDR1 SGDLS and CDR2 YYNGEE. This CDR3 region has 14 residues. V was shortened by 0 bases and J by 4 bases, with 11 bases between the two germline ends. The CDR3 loop is CASSVEDSGYEQYF. The CDR3 DNA reads as TGTGCCAGCAGCGTAGAAGATTCGGGATACGAGCAGTACTTC.

The CDR3 loop reads CASSATGGNYEQYF. In DNA form, the CDR3 reads TGTGCCAGCAGCGCGACAGGGGGTAACTACGAGCAGTACTTC. The V and J genes are TRBV6-5 and TRBJ2-7, with TRBD1 matching 9 bases. CDR1 is MNHEY and CDR2 is SVGAGI in the germline V gene. J was trimmed by 3 bases and V by 6 bases; bases with no gene match: 6. This CDR3 has 14 amino acids.

The V gene is TRBV4-1, the J gene TRBJ2-4, with D perhaps TRBD2 (6 bases). Deletions cut 4 bases from V and 5 bases from J, with 12 bases between. This CDR3 is built from 14 residues. Germline CDR1 reads MGHRA; CDR2 reads YSYEKL. The DNA for the CDR3 is TGCGCCAGCAGCCCCCGGGACTGGGAAAACATTCAGTACTTC. Translated, it gives CASSPRDWENIQYF.

The CDR3 loop is CASSLSGPLNQPQHF. The CDR3, as DNA: TGTGCCAGCAGTTTATCGGGGCCCTTAAATCAGCCCCAGCATTTT. V gene TRBV27 combines with J gene TRBJ1-5; possible D gene TRBD1, 5 bases. Germline CDR1 and CDR2: MNHEY and SMNVEV (reference sequence). Trimming took off 0 bases at V and 4 bases at J, with 10 bases between the two ends. The CDR3 length is 15 residues.

The chain employs TRBV29-1 and TRBJ2-2; TRBD1 aligns across 8 bases. V gave up 1 base and J gave up 1 base; unmatched junction bases: 8. Germline values: CDR1 SQVTM, CDR2 ANQGSEA. This CDR3 has 17 amino acids. CDR3 bases: TGCAGCGTTGAAGGACCCCTCGGGACAGGGAACACCGGGGAGCTGTTTTTT. Protein product: CSVEGPLGTGNTGELFF.

Worth noting for this clone: At one end, the junction sequence differs from germline, possibly due to a read error. This sequence joins TRBV6-5 and TRBJ2-1; TRBD2 is a possible D gene (5 bases). Germline assignment: CDR1 MNHEY and CDR2 SVGAGI. The CDR3 extends over 13 amino acids. CDR3 DNA sequence: TGTGCCAGCAGTTATACCGGGTCGCCAGAGGAGGTCTTC. Its translation: CASSYTGSPEEVF.

The chain carries TRBV7-2 and TRBJ1-5; 9 nucleotides line up with TRBD1. The V gene end was trimmed by 2 bases and the J gene end by 7 bases; junction bases not matched to a gene: 6. The CDR3 sequence is 15 residues long. Germline V lookup: CDR1 SGHTA, CDR2 FQGNSA. The CDR3 nucleotides are TGTGCCAGCAGCTTAACGGACAGGGGTGGCCAGCCCCAGCATTTT. It is translated as CASSLTDRGGQPQHF.

V usage is TRBV5-1 and J usage is TRBJ2-7, with D perhaps TRBD1 (6 bases). The V and J ends lost 1 base and 2 bases respectively, with 10 bases between them. The CDR3 contains 14 residues. CDR1 and CDR2 from the germline V gene are SGHRS and YFSETQ. CDR3 nucleotide sequence: TGCGCCAGCAGCTTGCTCTACAGGGCCTACGAGCAGTACTTC. As protein: CASSLLYRAYEQYF.

The rearrangement uses TRBV9 and TRBJ2-7; the D gene is possibly TRBD2 (6 bases). V lost 4 bases and J 3 bases, leaving 11 bases between the germline ends. Per the germline V gene, CDR1 is SGDLS and CDR2 is YYNGEE. The CDR3 extends over 13 amino acids. The CDR3: CASSRDSGYEQYF. The CDR3 DNA sequence: TGTGCCAGCAGCCGGGACTCAGGCTACGAGCAGTACTTC.

This clone appeared once. This chain connects TRBV10-1 to TRBJ2-1; 9 nucleotides match TRBD2. CDR3 length: 14 amino acids. Germline CDR1 WNHNN, CDR2 SYGVQD (reference sequence). The junction had 7 bases not matched to a gene; V was cut back by 6 bases and J by 7 bases. The CDR3 here is CASRIAGVGNEQFF. The CDR3 bases are TGCGCCAGCAGGATAGCGGGGGTCGGGAATGAGCAGTTCTTC.

The chain couples TRBV7-9 to TRBJ1-1; D unresolved. The germline CDR1 and CDR2 sequences are SEHNR and FQNEAQ (reference sequence). CDR3 length: 14 residues. Trimming took 1 base from V and 0 from J, leaving 6 bases between them. The CDR3 region is CASSLGQVNTEAFF. DNA for the CDR3: TGTGCCAGCAGCTTAGGGCAGGTGAACACTGAAGCTTTCTTT.

The chain has TRBV2 and TRBJ2-2; weak D call: TRBD2 (6 bases). The length of the CDR3 is 15 residues. Trimming stripped 7 bases from V and 4 bases from J, with 16 bases between. In germline, CDR1 is SNHLY, CDR2 FYNNEI. The DNA for the CDR3 is TGTGCCAGCATCCCTCCGGGGGTGGGCACCGGGGAGCTGTTTTTT. Protein product: CASIPPGVGTGELFF. Supplemented by reference TRBV2 and TRBJ2-2, the full variable domain reads EPEVTQTPSHQVTQMGQEVILRCVPISNHLYFYWYRQILGQKVEFLVSFYNNEISEKSEIFDDQFSVERPDGSNFTLKIRSTKLEDSAMYFCASIPPGVGTGELFFGEGSRLTVL.

This rearrangement joins TRBV7-2 to TRBJ1-2, with TRBD1 identical over 10 bases. There are 15 residues in the CDR3. V dropped 5 bases and J dropped 8; count of bases not matched to a gene: 11. CDR1 and CDR2 from the germline V gene are SGHTA and FQGNSA. The CDR3 is CASSPRDRGPEGYTF. The CDR3 DNA sequence: TGTGCCAGCAGCCCCCGGGACAGGGGTCCGGAGGGCTACACCTTC.

The J gene is TRBJ1-2, the V gene TRBV2; D remains ambiguous. The CDR3 extends over 14 amino acids. V was pared by 2 bases and J by 4 bases, with 11 bases between. Germline V gives CDR1 SNHLY, CDR2 FYNNEI. In DNA form, the CDR3 reads TGTGCCAGCAGTGAATTGAGTAGCAGCTATGGCTACACCTTC. It yields the protein CASSELSSSYGYTF.

This chain links TRBV10-2 with TRBJ2-2; tentatively, D is TRBD2 (7 bases). V was shortened by 6 bases and J by 4 bases, with 18 bases between the two germline ends. This CDR3 comprises 16 residues. CDR1 WSHSY and CDR2 SAAADI come from the germline V gene. CDR3 bases: TGCGCCAGCAGGAGGGGGGGCGGGCCGCTCACCGGGGAGCTGTTTTTT. It encodes CASRRGGGPLTGELFF.

CDR3 sequence: CASSSSGLAGGYTDTQYF. The CDR3 DNA follows: TGTGCCAGCAGTAGTTCGGGACTAGCGGGGGGGTACACAGATACGCAGTATTTT. The chain has TRBV2 and TRBJ2-3; 16 bases map to TRBD2. V lost 5 bases and J lost 2; bases outside the gene matches: 7. In germline, CDR1 is SNHLY, CDR2 FYNNEI. This CDR3 spans 18 amino acids.

The rearrangement links TRBV30 to TRBJ2-7; the D gene is possibly TRBD1 (5 bases). CDR3 length: 15 amino acids. V was clipped by 4 bases and J by 4 bases, with 20 bases between them. Germline values: CDR1 GTSNPN, CDR2 SVGIG (reference sequence). The CDR3 loop reads CAWTVGAALSYEQYF. CDR3 DNA sequence: TGTGCCTGGACTGTAGGGGCAGCTCTCTCTTACGAGCAGTACTTC.

This clone occurred a few times. The rearrangement uses TRBV2 and TRBJ1-6; 9 bases align to TRBD1. CDR3 size: 13 residues. CDR1 SNHLY and CDR2 FYNNEI come from the germline V gene. V was clipped by 7 bases and J by 7 bases; unmatched bases: 2. The DNA for the CDR3 is TGTGCCAGCACGGACAGGGGCAATTCACCCCTCCACTTT. Translated: CASTDRGNSPLHF. Supplemented by reference TRBV2 and TRBJ1-6, the full variable domain reads EPEVTQTPSHQVTQMGQEVILRCVPISNHLYFYWYRQILGQKVEFLVSFYNNEISEKSEIFDDQFSVERPDGSNFTLKIRSTKLEDSAMYFCASTDRGNSPLHFGNGTRLTVT.

The chain uses TRBV14 and TRBJ2-7; tentative D call: TRBD2 (6 bases). CDR3 length: 15 amino acids. The V gene's germline CDR1 is SGHDN and CDR2 FVKESK. V lost 0 bases and J lost 3, with 12 bases in between. In DNA, the CDR3 is TGTGCCAGCAGCCAAGATCTAGGGAGGTTCTACGAGCAGTACTTC. Translation gives CASSQDLGRFYEQYF.

CDR3 sequence reads: CASSQERRGKLFF. The CDR3 region has the DNA TGCGCCAGCAGCCAAGAAAGGCGGGGAAAACTGTTTTTT. The chain is built from TRBV4-3 and TRBJ1-4; D not resolved. The ends were cut back, 0 bases at V and 10 bases at J, with 9 bases in the middle. This CDR3 region has 13 residues. Germline CDR1 is LGHNA and CDR2 is YSLEER.

The chain combines TRBV27 with TRBJ1-5; tentative D call: TRBD1 (6 bases). There are 14 residues in the CDR3. V was shortened by 4 bases and J by 9 bases, with 16 bases between the two germline ends. Germline CDR1 reads MNHEY; CDR2 reads SMNVEV (reference sequence). CDR3 in DNA: TGTGCCAGCAGTTCCGGACAGCTATTGCGGCCCCAGCATTTT. Translating gives CASSSGQLLRPQHF.

The chain employs TRBV5-4 and TRBJ2-3; 7 nucleotides match TRBD2. Trimming removed 3 bases from V and 2 bases from J; junction bases left unmatched: 3. CDR3 size: 14 residues. Germline V gene sequence: CDR1 SGHNT, CDR2 YYREEE (reference sequence). CDR3 protein: CASSWGGVTDTQYF. DNA for the CDR3: TGTGCCAGCAGCTGGGGGGGGGTCACAGATACGCAGTATTTT.

The V and J genes are TRBV18 and TRBJ1-5; D is possibly TRBD1 (5 bases). Trimming took 3 bases from V and 0 from J, leaving 15 bases between them. CDR3 length equals 17 residues. CDR1 KGHSH and CDR2 LQKENI come from the germline V gene. Here the CDR3 reads CASSPGQGGNSNQPQHF. In nucleotides, the CDR3 is TGTGCCAGCTCACCGGGGCAGGGTGGGAATAGCAATCAGCCCCAGCATTTT.

This clone was seen a few times. The rearrangement uses TRBV7-9 and TRBJ2-1; 7 bases map to TRBD1. The germline V gene has CDR1 SEHNR and CDR2 FQNEAQ (reference sequence). V lost 1 base and J lost 4; bases outside the gene matches: 4. The CDR3 loop spans 15 amino acids. CDR3 in DNA: TGTGCCAGCAGCTTAGTGACAGGGTGGTACAATGAGCAGTTCTTC. Translation: CASSLVTGWYNEQFF.